This T cell receptor (beta chain) was sequenced during a study of OX40 agonist ivuxolimab in advanced cancers. The data were produced by immunoSEQ multiplex PCR, yet TCRdb's version contains in-frame clones alone and is incomplete. The sample consists of approximately 80,000 clones, 75% to 95% of them appearing once. Trimming pared 8 bases from V and 5 bases from J, leaving 13 bases between. This CDR3 region has 11 residues. Germline CDR1 reads DFQATT; CDR2 reads SNEGSKA (reference sequence). The sample consisted of CD4+ or CD8+ T cells sorted from blood, taken in a trial of the OX40 agonist ivuxolimab. This TCR was recovered from an adult with an advanced solid tumor such as melanoma, head and neck, liver or kidney cancer. V usage is TRBV20-1 and J usage is TRBJ2-7; D uncertain. CDR3 coding DNA: TGCAGTTCTATGGTGGCTAACGAGCAGTACTTC. It specifies CSSMVANEQYF.